This T cell receptor (beta chain) was retrieved from a study of cytomegalovirus exposure and HLA in healthy donors. The study ran its PCR with 60 Vbeta and 13 Jbeta primers. The assay was immunoSEQ multiplex PCR, and TCRdb's table has in-frame clones only and misses some. The sample carries 150,000 to 170,000 clones, approximately 72% recorded once. As concerns this clone: The antigen is undetermined.

Trimming shortened V by 3 bases and J by 5 bases, and 13 bases separated the two germline ends. The CDR3 is 14 residues long. Germline CDR1 and CDR2: SGHAT and FQNNGV. Everyone who donated was a healthy bone marrow donor. Study-level results: In most subjects, TCR beta sequences reportedly gave accurate predictions of HLA-A and HLA-B alleles. Most TCR sequences were rare, but some public TCRs occurred in many donors. DRB1 had the most TCR associations and HLA-C the fewest, a later analysis found, with rates varying by HLA locus.

Specimen: PBMCs. The receptor was derived from a young man in good health and CMV-seronegative. The rearrangement joins TRBV11-2 to TRBJ1-1; maybe TRBD1 (6 bases). The CDR3 DNA reads TGTGCCAGCAGCTTGGACACAGGGAGTACTGAAGCTTTCTTT. Residues: CASSLDTGSTEAFF. The complete variable domain, with remaining parts taken from reference TRBV11-2 and TRBJ1-1, reads EAGVAQSPRYKIIEKRQSVAFWCNPISGHATLYWYQQILGQGPKLLIQFQNNGVVDDSQLPKDRFSAERLKGVDSTLKIQPAKLEDSAVYLCASSLDTGSTEAFFGQGTRLTVV.